These 11 T cell receptor beta chains were all obtained from the same sample, sequenced in a study of T cells in Graves' hyperthyroidism and ophthalmopathy. Amplification yielded TCR beta CDR3 regions, with RNA transcripts as the source. The HTBI primer set drove a first-round RT-PCR of the TCR CDR3. Each CDR3 protein is one row after TCRdb ran MiXCR on the multiplex PCR reads. The sample has about 620,000 distinct CDR3 sequences; 15% to 20% are singletons. Sequenced material: blood. The receptors originated from a woman in her twenties or thirties with Graves' hyperthyroidism.

This clonotype was counted at least ten times. The V gene is TRBV2, the J gene TRBJ2-7, with 9 positions matching TRBD2. CDR1 and CDR2 (germline): SNHLY, FYNNEI. The J segment lost 4 bases and the V segment lost 6 bases, leaving 10 bases of the junction unmatched. This CDR3 has 15 amino acids. CDR3 in amino acids: CASSAVPLAGYEQYF. CDR3 DNA sequence: TGTGCCAGCAGCGCTGTGCCCCTAGCGGGGTACGAGCAGTACTTC. Using reference TRBV2 and TRBJ2-7 for the parts outside the CDR3, the full variable domain is EPEVTQTPSHQVTQMGQEVILRCVPISNHLYFYWYRQILGQKVEFLVSFYNNEISEKSEIFDDQFSVERPDGSNFTLKIRSTKLEDSAMYFCASSAVPLAGYEQYFGPGTRLTVT.

This clonotype was seen at least ten times. The chain recombines TRBV6-1 with TRBJ2-3; no reliable D call. Trimming took 5 bases from V and 4 from J, leaving 10 bases between them. CDR1 is MNHNS, CDR2 SASEGT, per germline. This CDR3 has 13 residues. CDR3 in amino acids: CASSPRESDTQYF. The DNA of the CDR3 is TGTGCCAGCAGTCCCCGCGAGTCAGATACGCAGTATTTT.

This clonotype occurred many times. The J gene is TRBJ2-2, the V gene TRBV20-1; D might be TRBD1 or TRBD2, each matching 5 bases. Germline CDR1 reads DFQATT; CDR2 reads SNEGSKA (reference sequence). The V end was cut by 5 bases, the J end by 3 bases, with 13 bases between. The length of the CDR3 is 14 residues. The CDR3 protein is CSAEGRVDTGELFF. The CDR3 bases are TGCAGTGCTGAGGGGCGGGTCGACACCGGGGAGCTGTTTTTT.

This clonotype was found many times. This rearrangement joins TRBV20-1 to TRBJ2-7; 9 bases map to TRBD1. Per germline, CDR1 DFQATT and CDR2 SNEGSKA (reference sequence). The CDR3 spans 13 residues. After removal of 4 bases from V and 5 bases from J, the junction contained 6 bases not matched to a gene. The CDR3 protein is CSAMTGQGNEQYF. CDR3 in DNA: TGCAGTGCTATGACGGGACAGGGAAACGAGCAGTACTTC.

This clonotype was picked up a small number of times. This sequence joins TRBV4-1 and TRBJ2-1; D unresolved. The V end was cut by 4 bases, the J end by 12 bases, with 16 bases between. CDR3 size: 13 residues. CDR1 and CDR2 from the germline V gene are MGHRA and YSYEKL. CDR3 in amino acids: CASSRAPGVSQFF. CDR3 sequence (DNA): TGCGCCAGCAGCCGAGCTCCCGGAGTATCGCAGTTCTTC.

V gene TRBV5-6 combines with J gene TRBJ2-7; 7 bases fit TRBD1. J lost 2 bases, V lost 3 bases, and 5 bases had no gene match. Germline CDR1 SGHDT, CDR2 YYEEEE. This CDR3 comprises 14 residues. CDR3 residues: CASSYGTATYEQYF. As DNA, the CDR3 is TGTGCCAGCAGCTACGGGACAGCAACCTACGAGCAGTACTTC.

The chain employs TRBV28 and TRBJ2-7, with unresolved D. Germline CDR1 reads MDHEN; CDR2 reads SYDVKM. V was cut by 6 bases and J by 0 bases, with 9 bases left in between. The CDR3 runs 13 residues. CDR3 sequence reads: CASSKPDSYEQYF. CDR3 bases: TGTGCCAGCAGCAAACCCGACTCCTACGAGCAGTACTTC. The variable domain in full, with the rest retrieved from reference TRBV28 and TRBJ2-7, is DVKVTQSSRYLVKRTGEKVFLECVQDMDHENMFWYRQDPGLGLRLIYFSYDVKMKEKGDIPEGYSVSREKKERFSLILESASTNQTSMYLCASSKPDSYEQYFGPGTRLTVT.

The CDR3 DNA is TGTGCCAGCAGCTTTGTCCTAGCTGGGGGGGAGACCCAGTACTTC. Translated, it gives CASSFVLAGGETQYF. The rearrangement uses TRBV7-6 and TRBJ2-5, with D possibly TRBD2 on 6 matching bases. Germline CDR1 reads SGHVS; CDR2 reads FNYEAQ. V lost 3 bases to trimming and J lost 5 bases, with 16 bases between them. The CDR3 has 15 residues.

This clonotype appeared many times. V usage is TRBV2 and J usage is TRBJ2-2; possibly TRBD2 for D (5 bases). This CDR3 comprises 14 residues. Germline V CDR1 and CDR2: SNHLY, FYNNEI. V shed 7 bases and J shed 4 bases, with 13 bases lying between them. CDR3 nucleotide sequence: TGTGCCAGCATCGGGGAAACGGGCACCGGGGAGCTGTTTTTT. This codes for CASIGETGTGELFF.

This clonotype appeared many times. The V and J genes are TRBV12-3 or TRBV12-4 and TRBJ1-1; D unclear. The CDR3 has 13 amino acids. The V and J ends lost 7 bases and 3 bases respectively, with 12 bases between them. The CDR3 sequence is CASKWGLDTEAFF. CDR3 in DNA: TGTGCCAGCAAGTGGGGTTTGGACACTGAAGCTTTCTTT.

Note on this clonotype: At one of its ends the junction is not consistent with the germline gene, which may arise from a read error. V is TRBV7-7 and J is TRBJ2-7; 9 nucleotides line up with TRBD1. From germline, CDR1 is SSHAT and CDR2 FNYEAQ (reference sequence). The CDR3 consists of 16 residues. The CDR3 DNA reads as TGTGCTAGCAGCTTGGGACCGACAGGGGGTAGCTACGAGCAGTACTTC. It encodes CASSLGPTGGSYEQYF.